This TCR beta chain emerged from a study of blood T cell repertoires in COVID-19. Across the whole study: The United States, Italy and Spain supplied acute and convalescent COVID-19 samples. The analysed material was cDNA or gDNA that came from T cells, B-cell-depleted T cells, or PBMCs.

Sequenced by immunoSEQ multiplex PCR; TCRdb stores in-frame clones only, minus some. The data contain hundreds of thousands of clones, approximately 91% of them singletons. Those enrolled in Seattle joined during active infection and were followed longitudinally afterward. The CDR3 totals 14 residues. The germline V gene encodes CDR1 MGHRA and CDR2 YSYEKL. V dropped 0 bases and J dropped 2 bases, with 8 bases sitting between them. This clone turned up a few times. The chain links TRBV4-1 to TRBJ2-7; tentatively, D is TRBD1 (5 bases). The material sequenced was peripheral blood. The TCR comes from a woman in her seventies with COVID-19, enrolled during active disease. Here the CDR3 reads CASSQEPGTYEQYF. The CDR3 DNA sequence: TGCGCCAGCAGCCAAGAACCAGGGACCTACGAGCAGTACTTC.